This T cell receptor beta chain was recovered during a study of T cell responses to AZD1222 COVID-19 vaccine. General study points: Elevations in Spike-specific TCR breadth and depth followed administration of two AZD1222 doses. Baseline antibody screening turned up just a handful of seropositive AZD1222 recipients.

CDR3 length: 16 amino acids. Trimming removed 0 bases from V and 4 bases from J, with 15 bases in between. Germline CDR1 and CDR2: MGHRA and YSYEKL. On this clone itself: The antigen is not known.

The method was immunoSEQ multiplex PCR; TCRdb's version includes in-frame clones alone and lacks a portion of them. The data show 120,000 to 150,000 clones, with about 90% seen just once and 4.5% to 6.5% held by the top ten. This sequence joins TRBV4-1 and TRBJ1-2; no reliable D call. The clonotype was recovered from an adult in good health. The sample here was peripheral blood, taken on day 0 of AZD1222 vaccination. This CDR3 is CASSQEESRTPYGYTF. The CDR3 DNA follows: TGCGCCAGCAGCCAAGAGGAGTCTCGTACGCCCTATGGCTACACCTTC.